This T cell receptor beta chain was documented in a study of T cell changes during pregnancy in multiple sclerosis. Assay used: immunoSEQ multiplex PCR; TCRdb lists only in-frame clones, some missing. The table records 90,000 or so clones, 80% to 95% of them present only once. This clone was seen just once. The CDR3 extends over 15 amino acids. Sequences were derived from peripheral blood, sampled in the first trimester of pregnancy. The receptor was derived from a female donor with multiple sclerosis, enrolled in a pregnancy study. The chain carries TRBV21-1 and TRBJ1-2; TRBD1 reflects the table's D call only, with no check against the DNA. TRBV21-1 is labeled a pseudogene. The CDR3: CASSKGTGPVGGYTF. The CDR3 bases are TGTGCCAGCAGCAAGGGCACAGGGCCGGTTGGAGGCTACACCTTC.